This T cell receptor (beta chain) was identified in a study of T cells in Graves' hyperthyroidism and ophthalmopathy. The CDR3 is made up of 15 amino acids. Trimming pared 7 bases from V and 7 bases from J, leaving 20 bases between. What was amplified from RNA transcripts were TCR beta CDR3 regions. First-round RT-PCR with HTBI primers amplified the TCR CDR3 region. TCRdb independently ran MiXCR on the multiplex PCR reads; one entry per CDR3 protein. The table shows 500,000 to 650,000 distinct CDR3 sequences, with just under 20% occurring only once. The genes are TRBV12-3 or TRBV12-4 and TRBJ1-5; tentative D call: TRBD1 (5 bases). The sample consisted of blood. The receptor was isolated from a man aged 40-49 years with Graves' ophthalmopathy. The CDR3 region is CASILLGEWGQPQHF. The CDR3 bases are TGTGCCAGCATTCTTCTAGGGGAGTGGGGGCAGCCCCAGCATTTT.